Following are 18 T cell receptor beta chains from one sample sequenced in a study of T cells after yellow fever vaccination. TCRdb passed the 5' RACE reads through MiXCR, listing each CDR3 protein once. This sample has 250,000 to 350,000 distinct CDR3 sequences, with 8.7% found just once. Specimen: CD4+ T cells sorted from PBMCs, collected 5 days after the yellow fever booster vaccination. These TCRs come from a man aged 18 to 35 who received the YFV17D yellow fever vaccine.

The chain combines TRBV12-3 or TRBV12-4 with TRBJ2-6, with D perhaps TRBD1 (7 bases). The CDR3 contains 16 residues. Trimming pared 6 bases from V and 4 bases from J, leaving 16 bases between. In nucleotides, the CDR3 is TGTGCCAGCAGGGACCTCAGGGGGGACGGGGCCAACGTCCTGACTTTC. Its protein product is CASRDLRGDGANVLTF.

The chain couples TRBV12-3 or TRBV12-4 to TRBJ2-7; tentatively, D is TRBD2 (5 bases). The CDR3 has 12 residues. V was shortened by 7 bases and J by 5 bases, with 12 bases between the two germline ends. The CDR3 DNA sequence: TGTGCCAGCAATATAGGACTCAACGAGCAGTACTTC. Translation: CASNIGLNEQYF.

The chain employs TRBV6-4 and TRBJ1-6, with D possibly matching TRBD1 (5 bases). The CDR3 length is 15 residues. In germline, CDR1 is MRHNA, CDR2 SNTAGT. Trimming removed 6 bases at V and 0 bases at J, with 9 bases between. CDR3 protein: CASRRQSSYNSPLHF. CDR3 in DNA: TGTGCCAGCAGGAGACAGAGCTCCTATAATTCACCCCTCCACTTT.

The chain carries TRBV6-5 and TRBJ1-5; D may be TRBD1 (5 bases). V was shortened by 5 bases and J by 9 bases, with 20 bases between the two germline ends. The CDR3 spans 15 residues. The germline V gene encodes CDR1 MNHEY and CDR2 SVGAGI. Here the CDR3 DNA reads TGTGCCAGCAGTCCCCGGGGGTTTGGGGGTCTGCCCCAGCATTTT. Its translation is CASSPRGFGGLPQHF.

The rearrangement links TRBV5-1 to TRBJ1-1; D unclear. The CDR3 is 14 residues long. With 0 bases removed from V and 4 bases from J, the gap between germline ends came to 10 bases. Germline assignment: CDR1 SGHRS and CDR2 YFSETQ. CDR3 protein: CASSLVQEGTEAFF. For the CDR3, the DNA is TGCGCCAGCAGCTTGGTTCAGGAAGGCACTGAAGCTTTCTTT.

The chain carries TRBV5-1 and TRBJ2-2, with D perhaps given as TRBD1 or TRBD2 (5 bases each). Trimming cost V 4 bases and J 5 bases, with 12 bases left between them. The CDR3 extends over 14 amino acids. Germline values: CDR1 SGHRS, CDR2 YFSETQ. CDR3 residues: CASSEPGRTGELFF. CDR3 nucleotides: TGCGCCAGCAGCGAACCGGGGCGAACCGGGGAGCTGTTTTTT.

This clonotype was seen a few times. The chain links TRBV28 to TRBJ2-2; D unclear. V lost 6 bases to trimming and J lost 3 bases, with 2 bases between them. The CDR3 runs 11 residues. In germline, CDR1 is MDHEN, CDR2 SYDVKM. As DNA, the CDR3 is TGTGCCAGCAGATACACCGGGGAGCTGTTTTTT. This codes for CASRYTGELFF.

Only a few counts were recorded for this clonotype. The J gene is TRBJ2-1, the V gene TRBV11-1; possible D gene TRBD1, 6 bases. The CDR3 totals 15 residues. Germline V gene data show CDR1 as SGHAT and CDR2 as FQDESV (reference sequence). V was pared by 5 bases and J by 3 bases, with 14 bases between. DNA for the CDR3: TGTGCCAGCAGCCTAACAGGGATTGGCTACAATGAGCAGTTCTTC. Encoded protein: CASSLTGIGYNEQFF. Variable domain in full (rest from reference TRBV11-1 and TRBJ2-1): EAEVAQSPRYKITEKSQAVAFWCDPISGHATLYWYRQILGQGPELLVQFQDESVVDDSQLPKDRFSAERLKGVDSTLKIQPAELGDSAMYLCASSLTGIGYNEQFFGPGTRLTVL.

This clonotype came up a few times. The J gene is TRBJ2-7, the V gene TRBV10-3; 13 bases agree with TRBD2. In germline, CDR1 is ENHRY, CDR2 SYGVKD. V shed 5 bases and J 9 bases; nucleotides not matched to a gene: 7. CDR3 size: 14 residues. The CDR3 nucleotides read TGTGCCATCAGTCCTGGACTAGCGGGGGACTCGCAGTACTTC. This gives the protein CAISPGLAGDSQYF.

Only a few counts were recorded for this clonotype. The chain is built from TRBV7-8 and TRBJ1-5, with D perhaps matching TRBD1 (6 bases). Between the trimmed V and J ends, which lost 1 base and 1 base, there was a span of 11 bases. The germline gives CDR1 SGHVS, CDR2 FQNEAQ. The CDR3 consists of 16 residues. This chain's CDR3 is CASSLDWGASNQPQHF. The CDR3 region has the DNA TGTGCCAGCAGCTTAGATTGGGGGGCAAGCAATCAGCCCCAGCATTTT.

This clonotype has just a few counts. The rearrangement links TRBV20-1 to TRBJ2-3, with 8 bases aligning to TRBD2. Germline CDR1 reads DFQATT; CDR2 reads SNEGSKA (reference sequence). V shed 4 bases, J shed 2 bases, and the junction held 5 bases outside the gene matches. The CDR3 length is 14 residues. The CDR3 DNA is TGCAGTGCTACTGGACTAGCCTCCACAGATACGCAGTATTTT. This encodes CSATGLASTDTQYF.

The sample holds a few counts of this clonotype. V is TRBV20-1 and J is TRBJ1-2; D perhaps matches TRBD1 (6 bases). The V gene lost 5 bases and the J gene lost 4 bases, with 8 bases spanning the gap. The germline V gene has CDR1 DFQATT and CDR2 SNEGSKA (reference sequence). The CDR3 has 11 amino acids. In DNA form, the CDR3 reads TGCAGTGCTTTGACAGGCTATGGCTACACCTTC. This sequence encodes CSALTGYGYTF.

This clonotype was found many times. This chain links TRBV7-9 with TRBJ2-7; perhaps TRBD2 as D (6 bases). Looked up from germline, CDR1 is SEHNR and CDR2 is FQNEAQ (reference sequence). The CDR3 consists of 14 residues. Trimming left V 5 bases short and J 5 bases short, with 16 bases between. The DNA of the CDR3 is TGTGCCAGCAGCCCTAGGGGCGGGGTCGACGAGCAGTACGTC. Translated: CASSPRGGVDEQYV.

This chain links TRBV3-1 with TRBJ2-2; the D gene is possibly TRBD2 (6 bases). Germline values: CDR1 LGHDT, CDR2 YNNKEL (reference sequence). The CDR3 consists of 14 residues. V lost 3 bases to trimming and J lost 10 bases, with 15 bases between them. The CDR3: CASSQGGPNKELFF. CDR3 nucleotides: TGTGCCAGCAGCCAGGGGGGACCTAATAAGGAGCTGTTTTTT. Variable domain in full (rest from reference TRBV3-1 and TRBJ2-2): DTAVSQTPKYLVTQMGNDKSIKCEQNLGHDTMYWYKQDSKKFLKIMFSYNNKELIINETVPNRFSPKSPDKAHLNLHINSLELGDSAVYFCASSQGGPNKELFFGEGSRLTVL.

V and J are TRBV27 and TRBJ2-7; 9 positions match TRBD1. The CDR3 runs to 15 residues. Trimming at V came to 6 bases and at J to 3 bases, leaving 9 bases not matched to a gene. Germline CDR1 and CDR2: MNHEY and SMNVEV (reference sequence). The CDR3 DNA reads as TGTGCCAGCAGCGGGCGCCGGGACAGGGTCTACGAGCAGTACTTC. Its translation is CASSGRRDRVYEQYF.

This clonotype was recorded a few times. The chain is built from TRBV11-2 and TRBJ1-5; possibly TRBD1 for D (5 bases). V was cut by 2 bases and J by 7 bases, with 21 bases left in between. Looked up from germline, CDR1 is SGHAT and CDR2 is FQNNGV. The CDR3 contains 17 residues. For the CDR3, the DNA is TGTGCCAGCAGCTTAATAGGTTTATTTGGGGCAGGCCAGCCCCAGCATTTT. Its translation is CASSLIGLFGAGQPQHF.

The rearrangement joins TRBV7-2 to TRBJ1-6; a possible D gene is TRBD1 (5 bases). The CDR3 runs 16 residues. Per germline, CDR1 SGHTA and CDR2 FQGNSA. The V end lost 2 bases, the J end lost 4 bases, and 12 bases lay between the germline ends. The DNA for the CDR3 is TGTGCCAGCAGCTTATTTCGGGGGTCTTATAATTCACCCCTCCACTTT. Its translation: CASSLFRGSYNSPLHF. Variable domain in full (rest from reference TRBV7-2 and TRBJ1-6): GAGVSQSPSNKVTEKGKDVELRCDPISGHTALYWYRQSLGQGLEFLIYFQGNSAPDKSGLPSDRFSAERTGGSVSTLTIQRTQQEDSAVYLCASSLFRGSYNSPLHFGNGTRLTVT.

This chain uses TRBV29-1 with TRBJ2-1, with D maybe TRBD1 (6 bases). Germline-derived CDR1 and CDR2 are SQVTM and ANQGSEA. V was cut by 8 bases and J by 9 bases, with 20 bases left in between. This CDR3 spans 13 amino acids. This chain's CDR3 is CSHSGKTGSEQFF. As DNA, the CDR3 is TGCAGCCACTCGGGAAAAACAGGGAGTGAGCAGTTCTTC.